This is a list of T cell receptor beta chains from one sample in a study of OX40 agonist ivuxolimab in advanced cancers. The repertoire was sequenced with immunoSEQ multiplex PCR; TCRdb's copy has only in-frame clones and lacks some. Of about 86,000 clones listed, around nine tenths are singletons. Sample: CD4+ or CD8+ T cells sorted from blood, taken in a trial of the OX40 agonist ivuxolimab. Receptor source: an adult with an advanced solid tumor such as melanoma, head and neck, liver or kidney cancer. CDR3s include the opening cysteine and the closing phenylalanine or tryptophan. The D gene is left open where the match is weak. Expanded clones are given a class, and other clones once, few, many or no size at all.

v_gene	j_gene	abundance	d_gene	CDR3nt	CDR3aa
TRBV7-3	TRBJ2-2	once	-	TGTGCCAGCAGCTACGACATGATCACCGGGGAGCTGTTTTTT	CASSYDMITGELFF
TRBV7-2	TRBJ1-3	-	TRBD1	TGTGCCAGCAGCTTTGTTCCCGGGACAGGGTCTGGAAACACCATATATTTT	CASSFVPGTGSGNTIYF
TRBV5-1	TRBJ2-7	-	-	TGCGCCAGCAGCTGGAAAGGGGACGAGCAGTACTTC	CASSWKGDEQYF
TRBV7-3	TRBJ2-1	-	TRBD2	TGTGCCAGCAGCTTAATGGATAGCGGGGGCTACAATGAGCAGTTCTTC	CASSLMDSGGYNEQFF
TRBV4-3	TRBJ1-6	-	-	TGCGCCAGCAGCCAAGAAGAAGGAGGTTCACCCCTCCACTTT	CASSQEEGGSPLHF
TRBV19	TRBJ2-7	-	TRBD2	TGTGCCAGTAGTGTAGCAGCGGGGGGCTACTCCTACGAGCAGTACTTC	CASSVAAGGYSYEQYF
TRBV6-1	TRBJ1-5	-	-	TGTGCCAGCAGTGAAGTCACAGGGAATCAGCCCCAGCATTTT	CASSEVTGNQPQHF
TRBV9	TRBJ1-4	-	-	TGTGCCAGCAGCGTAACACCGCAGGGAAATGAAAAACTGTTTTTT	CASSVTPQGNEKLFF
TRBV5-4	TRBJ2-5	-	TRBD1	TGTGCCAGCAGCCCCGGGACAGGGAAGACCCAGTACTTC	CASSPGTGKTQYF
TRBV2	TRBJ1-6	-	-	TGTGCCAGCAGTGAGCAGGGCTTAACTCATAATTCACCCCTCCACTTT	CASSEQGLTHNSPLHF
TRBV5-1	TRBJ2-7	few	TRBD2	TGCGCCAGCAGCTTAAGCGGGGGGACCTACGAGCAGTACTTC	CASSLSGGTYEQYF
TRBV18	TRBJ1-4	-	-	TGTGCCAGCTCAGAACAGACCGCAACTAATGAAAAACTGTTTTTT	CASSEQTATNEKLFF
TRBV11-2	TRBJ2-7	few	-	TGTGCCAGCAGCTTAGTGGGGGCATCCTACGAGCAGTACTTC	CASSLVGASYEQYF
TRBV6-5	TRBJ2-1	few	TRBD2	TGTGCCAGCAGGCATCCGGGGGGAGGCGAGCAGTTCTTC	CASRHPGGGEQFF
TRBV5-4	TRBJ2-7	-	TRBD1	TGTGCCAGCAGCGCGGGACAGGGTTTCGCCTACGAGCAGTACTTC	CASSAGQGFAYEQYF
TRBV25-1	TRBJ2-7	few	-	TGTGCCAGCAATTTTGCGGGGGCTTCCTACGAGCAGTACTTC	CASNFAGASYEQYF
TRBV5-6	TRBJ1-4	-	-	TGTGCCCTCTTGGGAGAAAAACTGTTTTTT	CALLGEKLFF
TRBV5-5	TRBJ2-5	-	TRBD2	TGTGCCAGCAGCCCACCTGCTCAGACTAGCGGGGCGGAGACCCAGTACTTC	CASSPPAQTSGAETQYF
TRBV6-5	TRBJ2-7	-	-	TGTGCCAGCAGTCGACGGGGCAGGGTCACCTACGAGCAGTACTTC	CASSRRGRVTYEQYF
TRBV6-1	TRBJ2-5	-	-	TGTGCCAGCACCTTACAAGAGACCCAGTACTTC	CASTLQETQYF
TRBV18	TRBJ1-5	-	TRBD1	TGTGCCAGCTCACCACCGGGACAGGGATTGAATCAGCCCCAGCATTTT	CASSPPGQGLNQPQHF
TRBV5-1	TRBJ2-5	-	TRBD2	TGCGCCAGCCTTCCTTTAGCGGGAGGGCCGCACGAGACCCAGTACTTC	CASLPLAGGPHETQYF
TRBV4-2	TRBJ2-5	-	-	TGTGCCAGCAGCCAGTCCCCCCGGGGGTTACAGACCCAGTACTTC	CASSQSPRGLQTQYF
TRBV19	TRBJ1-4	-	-	TGTGCCAGTAAGGGCCGGGGGGCCAATAATGAAAAACTGTTTTTT	CASKGRGANNEKLFF
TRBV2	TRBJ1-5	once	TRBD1	TGTGCCAGCACTTTACAGGGGGTAAGCAATCAGCCCCAGCATTTT	CASTLQGVSNQPQHF
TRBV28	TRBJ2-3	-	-	TGTGCCAGCAGTTCAGAACGACCTAGCACAGATACGCAGTATTTT	CASSSERPSTDTQYF
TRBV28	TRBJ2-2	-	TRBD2	TGTGCCAGCAGTTTTCTTTTTAGCGGGGGAAAGAACACCGGGGAGCTGTTTTTT	CASSFLFSGGKNTGELFF
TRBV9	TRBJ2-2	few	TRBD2	TGTGCCAGCGGAAGACTAGCGGGAGGAACCGGGGAGCTGTTTTTT	CASGRLAGGTGELFF
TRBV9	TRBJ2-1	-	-	TGTGCCAGCAGCGTAGATCACGGAGGTTGGAATGAGCAGTTCTTC	CASSVDHGGWNEQFF
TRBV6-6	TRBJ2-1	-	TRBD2	TGTGCCAGCAGTCCGGGACTAGCGGGGATATACAATGAGCAGTTCTTC	CASSPGLAGIYNEQFF
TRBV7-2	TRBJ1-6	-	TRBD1	TGTGCCAGCAGCCACGACAGGGGTTATAATTCACCCCTCCACTTT	CASSHDRGYNSPLHF
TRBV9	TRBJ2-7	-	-	TGTGCCAGCAGCCCGCAACCCCGGGGCGAGCAGTACTTC	CASSPQPRGEQYF
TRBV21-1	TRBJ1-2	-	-	TGTGCCAGCAGCCAGCCAGCACAGTGGTGCGGCTACACCTTC	CASSQPAQWCGYTF
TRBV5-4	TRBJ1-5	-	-	TGTGCCAGCAGCTCCGGAGGGGAACGGCCCCAGCATTTT	CASSSGGERPQHF
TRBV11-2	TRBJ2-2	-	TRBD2	TGTGCCAGCAGCTTTGGCGGGGGGGATACCGGGGAGCTGTTTTTT	CASSFGGGDTGELFF